A selection of T cell receptor beta chains follows, all from one sample in a study of identical twins. MiXCR was run by TCRdb on the 5' RACE reads, yielding one entry per CDR3 protein. Found here are approximately 220,000 distinct CDR3 sequences, 7.5% of them singletons; the top ten hold around 5.4%. The data also belong to a second study, concerning yellow fever vaccine responses in identical twins.

The sample comprised CD8+ T cells sorted from blood. The origin of the receptors is a woman aged 18-29 years in good health. Both conserved end residues are part of each CDR3. A D gene is named only where the DNA matches it firmly. Clone size is given for some rows only: seen once, a few or many times, or a class if the clone is expanded.

few	-	TRBV28	TRBJ2-2	CASMFGGASGELFF	TGTGCCAGCATGTTCGGGGGCGCCTCCGGGGAGCTGTTTTTT
few	-	TRBV20-1	TRBJ2-3	CSAEAANTDTQYF	TGCAGTGCCGAAGCGGCGAACACAGATACGCAGTATTTT
-	TRBD2	TRBV6-5	TRBJ2-5	CASSYLQGGQETQYF	TGTGCCAGCAGTTACTTGCAGGGAGGGCAAGAGACCCAGTACTTC
-	-	TRBV29-1	TRBJ2-3	CSHDGGGIDTQYF	TGCAGCCACGACGGGGGAGGAATAGATACGCAGTATTTT
many	TRBD1	TRBV9	TRBJ1-2	CASSPRGRPDGYTF	TGTGCCAGCAGCCCCAGGGGGCGCCCCGATGGCTACACCTTC
few	-	TRBV2	TRBJ2-1	CAITVYNEQFF	TGTGCCATTACAGTCTACAATGAGCAGTTCTTC
few	TRBD2	TRBV2	TRBJ2-3	CAIMGGRIGFSSTDTQYF	TGTGCCATCATGGGCGGGAGGATCGGGTTTAGTAGCACAGATACGCAGTATTTT
-	-	TRBV6-5	TRBJ2-1	CASSYSTAGGYNEQFF	TGTGCCAGCAGTTACTCGACGGCAGGGGGGTACAATGAGCAGTTCTTC
many	-	TRBV12-3/TRBV12-4	TRBJ1-6	CASSFLGYGSPLHF	TGTGCCAGCAGTTTTTTGGGGTATGGATCACCCCTCCACTTT
-	-	TRBV7-9	TRBJ2-3	CASSLGDFTDTQYF	TGTGCCAGCAGCTTAGGAGACTTCACAGATACGCAGTATTTT
-	-	TRBV7-9	TRBJ2-2	CANIGTANTGELFF	TGTGCCAACATCGGGACCGCGAACACCGGGGAGCTGTTTTTT
-	-	TRBV24-1	TRBJ2-1	CATSDPGRDPEQFF	TGTGCCACCAGTGACCCTGGCCGGGACCCCGAGCAGTTCTTC
-	TRBD2	TRBV4-1	TRBJ2-3	CASSGLGGRVKDTQYF	TGCGCCAGCAGTGGTCTGGGCGGGAGGGTTAAAGATACGCAGTATTTT
many	TRBD1	TRBV14	TRBJ1-2	CASSQDPGGANGYTF	TGTGCCAGCAGCCAAGACCCAGGGGGCGCAAATGGCTACACCTTC
few	TRBD2	TRBV12-3/TRBV12-4	TRBJ2-1	CASSFGAGTRYNEQFF	TGTGCCAGCAGTTTTGGTGCCGGGACTAGGTACAATGAGCAGTTCTTC
many	TRBD1	TRBV19	TRBJ1-5	CASSPGQGQPQHF	TGTGCCAGTAGTCCGGGACAGGGCCAGCCCCAGCATTTT
many	-	TRBV5-1	TRBJ2-1	CASSLADEQFF	TGCGCCAGCAGCTTAGCGGATGAGCAGTTCTTC
-	-	TRBV15	TRBJ2-3	CATSRGDGGTDTQYF	TGTGCCACCAGCAGAGGAGACGGGGGCACAGATACGCAGTATTTT
-	-	TRBV21-1	TRBJ1-5	CASSKESAIYSNQPQHF	TGTGCCAGCAGCAAAGAATCGGCAATCTATAGCAATCAGCCCCAGCATTTT
many	TRBD1	TRBV10-3	TRBJ1-5	CAIGQGGGAPQHF	TGTGCCATCGGACAGGGGGGCGGGGCGCCCCAGCATTTT
-	TRBD1	TRBV27	TRBJ2-7	CASSLYSTGVMSYEQYF	TGTGCCAGCAGTTTATACTCGACAGGGGTAATGTCCTACGAGCAGTACTTC
many	-	TRBV4-1	TRBJ1-1	CASRSGNTEAFF	TGCGCCAGCAGGAGCGGGAACACTGAAGCTTTCTTT
many	-	TRBV2	TRBJ2-7	CASSDSDKVYEQYF	TGTGCCAGCAGTGATTCGGACAAAGTCTACGAGCAGTACTTC
many	TRBD2	TRBV6-1	TRBJ2-3	CASSPGTSGAQYF	TGTGCCAGCAGTCCGGGGACTAGCGGGGCGCAGTATTTT
-	-	TRBV10-3	TRBJ1-2	CAISELTSGSYGYTF	TGTGCCATCAGTGAGTTAACTTCGGGCAGCTATGGCTACACCTTC
-	-	TRBV20-1	TRBJ2-5	CSARGSSASETQYF	TGCAGTGCTAGGGGTTCTAGCGCGTCGGAGACCCAGTACTTC
many	-	TRBV20-1	TRBJ1-2	CSARDSGELNYGYTF	TGCAGTGCTAGAGACAGCGGTGAACTAAACTATGGCTACACCTTC
-	-	TRBV7-8	TRBJ2-3	CASSRRRGSTDTQYF	TGTGCCAGCAGCCGCAGGCGGGGAAGCACAGATACGCAGTATTTT
few	-	TRBV29-1	TRBJ2-7	CSVGGEYEQYF	TGCAGCGTTGGCGGGGAATACGAGCAGTACTTC
few	TRBD2	TRBV12-3/TRBV12-4	TRBJ2-3	CASSPNGLAGTTDTQYF	TGTGCCAGCAGCCCTAACGGACTAGCGGGGACCACAGATACGCAGTATTTT
-	-	TRBV7-6	TRBJ2-1	CASSVTTGQGYNEQFF	TGTGCCAGCAGCGTAACTACAGGGCAGGGCTACAATGAGCAGTTCTTC
-	-	TRBV5-5	TRBJ1-1	CASSLDSGGRTEAFF	TGTGCCAGCAGCTTGGATTCCGGGGGGCGTACTGAAGCTTTCTTT
few	-	TRBV5-6	TRBJ2-5	CASSDYWGPQYF	TGTGCCAGCAGCGATTATTGGGGTCCCCAGTACTTC
few	TRBD1	TRBV19	TRBJ2-3	CASSVRGYRTDTQYF	TGTGCCAGTAGTGTCAGGGGGTATCGCACAGATACGCAGTATTTT
-	-	TRBV20-1	TRBJ1-2	CSVRVPGGGGYGYTF	TGCAGTGTTAGGGTTCCCGGCGGAGGGGGCTATGGCTACACCTTC
few	-	TRBV27	TRBJ1-5	CASSLWQGSNQPQHF	TGTGCCAGCAGTTTATGGCAGGGTAGCAATCAGCCCCAGCATTTT
few	-	TRBV5-1	TRBJ2-1	CASSLTLYNPAAYNEQFF	TGCGCCAGCAGCCTGACCCTCTACAACCCGGCGGCCTACAATGAGCAGTTCTTC
many	TRBD2	TRBV12-3/TRBV12-4	TRBJ2-7	CASSLGTSEYEQYF	TGTGCCAGCAGTTTGGGGACTAGCGAGTACGAGCAGTACTTC
many	TRBD1	TRBV12-3/TRBV12-4	TRBJ2-3	CASSQGTGGADTQYF	TGTGCCAGCAGCCAAGGGACAGGGGGTGCAGATACGCAGTATTTT
few	TRBD2	TRBV6-5	TRBJ2-3	CASSSTKLAGSTDTQYF	TGTGCCAGCAGTTCAACGAAACTAGCGGGAAGTACAGATACGCAGTATTTT
-	-	TRBV7-9	TRBJ1-6	CASSFPGGYSPLHF	TGTGCCAGCAGCTTTCCTGGCGGATATTCACCCCTCCACTTT
few	-	TRBV7-2	TRBJ2-2	CASSPDFSWTDGELFF	TGTGCCAGCAGCCCAGACTTTTCGTGGACGGACGGGGAGCTGTTTTTT
-	-	TRBV3-1	TRBJ2-1	CASSQWAGGHEQFF	TGTGCCAGCAGCCAATGGGCAGGGGGGCATGAGCAGTTCTTC
few	TRBD2	TRBV28	TRBJ2-3	CASSLTAGGRGTQYF	TGTGCCAGCAGTTTAACGGCGGGGGGTAGGGGTACGCAGTATTTT
few	-	TRBV20-1	TRBJ2-1	CSARDYGVNRDEQFF	TGCAGTGCTAGAGATTATGGGGTAAACAGGGATGAGCAGTTCTTC
-	-	TRBV29-1	TRBJ2-1	CSVLGGRTNEQFF	TGCAGCGTTCTAGGTGGCCGCACGAATGAGCAGTTCTTC
few	TRBD2	TRBV7-2	TRBJ2-7	CASSLGTSGRWEQYF	TGTGCCAGCAGCTTAGGAACTAGCGGGAGGTGGGAGCAGTACTTC
-	-	TRBV29-1	TRBJ1-1	CSVEGNREGTEAFF	TGCAGCGTTGAAGGAAACAGGGAGGGGACTGAAGCTTTCTTT
-	-	TRBV11-2	TRBJ2-3	CASSSHRGSTTDTQYF	TGTGCCAGCAGCTCCCATAGAGGTTCAACCACAGATACGCAGTATTTT
few	-	TRBV12-3/TRBV12-4	TRBJ2-1	CASSATLGSGEQFF	TGTGCCAGCAGCGCGACTCTAGGATCGGGTGAGCAGTTCTTC
-	-	TRBV27	TRBJ2-6	CASSLSVYGLSGANVLTF	TGTGCCAGCAGTTTAAGTGTTTATGGCCTCTCTGGGGCCAACGTCCTGACTTTC
-	-	TRBV11-2	TRBJ2-4	CASSLSGGVAKNIQYF	TGTGCCAGCAGCTTAAGCGGCGGGGTAGCCAAAAACATTCAGTACTTC
-	TRBD1	TRBV19	TRBJ1-1	CASSIPWEGAANTEAFF	TGTGCCAGTAGTATTCCCTGGGAGGGGGCGGCGAACACTGAAGCTTTCTTT
few	-	TRBV11-2	TRBJ1-1	CASSRAGTEAFF	TGTGCCAGCAGCCGTGCTGGCACTGAAGCTTTCTTT
-	TRBD2	TRBV6-5	TRBJ2-3	CASSYDSGGSTDTQYF	TGTGCCAGCAGTTACGATAGCGGGGGAAGCACAGATACGCAGTATTTT
-	-	TRBV28	TRBJ1-5	CASSLIGVGNQPQHF	TGTGCCAGCAGTTTAATAGGGGTCGGCAATCAGCCCCAGCATTTT
few	-	TRBV5-1	TRBJ2-6	CASSLDLGANVLTF	TGCGCCAGCAGCTTGGACTTAGGGGCCAACGTCCTGACTTTC